This record concerns one T cell receptor (beta chain) sequence. This record belongs to a study of blood T cell repertoires in COVID-19. Study in general: Whether acute or convalescent, the COVID-19 samples came from the United States, Italy and Spain. T cells, B-cell-depleted T cells, or PBMCs provided the cDNA or gDNA that served as material.

In the study's own analysis: Cell counts per sample came from amplifying reference gene primers. The assay was immunoSEQ multiplex PCR, and TCRdb's table has in-frame clones only and misses some. V, J and clone size are those of that table, while D and trimming were read from the DNA. The data contain some 300,000 clones, approximately 86% of them singletons. This CDR3 has 13 amino acids. Trimming took 2 bases from V and 5 from J, leaving 12 bases between them. The germline gives CDR1 SQVTM, CDR2 ANQGSEA. In Seattle, patients joined the study during active infection and were tracked longitudinally. The chain uses TRBV29-1 and TRBJ2-5; the D is unclear. The receptor comes from a woman aged 70 to 79 with COVID-19, enrolled during active disease. Sequencing was performed on peripheral blood. The CDR3 coding sequence is TGCAGCGTTGAAAAACAGTTGTTCGAGACCCAGTACTTC. Protein sequence: CSVEKQLFETQYF.